This T cell receptor beta chain appears in the sequencing data of a study of T cell clones after liver transplantation. The table came from immunoSEQ multiplex PCR; TCRdb's copy has only in-frame clones and leaves some out. The sample lists roughly 18,000 clones, approximately 90% seen once, with 10% to 15% in the top ten. V was cut by 0 bases and J by 8 bases, with 5 bases left in between. The CDR3 is 12 amino acids. From germline, CDR1 is SGHNT and CDR2 YYREEE (reference sequence). The sequencing used CD8+ T cells from blood, collected just over 45 months after liver transplant. V is TRBV5-4 and J is TRBJ1-4, with D hard to call. The receptor was derived from a human patient who received a liver transplant. Some T cells may originate from the graft donor. The CDR3 DNA sequence: TGTGCCAGCAGCTTGGGAAGAGAAAAACTGTTTTTT. This sequence encodes CASSLGREKLFF.